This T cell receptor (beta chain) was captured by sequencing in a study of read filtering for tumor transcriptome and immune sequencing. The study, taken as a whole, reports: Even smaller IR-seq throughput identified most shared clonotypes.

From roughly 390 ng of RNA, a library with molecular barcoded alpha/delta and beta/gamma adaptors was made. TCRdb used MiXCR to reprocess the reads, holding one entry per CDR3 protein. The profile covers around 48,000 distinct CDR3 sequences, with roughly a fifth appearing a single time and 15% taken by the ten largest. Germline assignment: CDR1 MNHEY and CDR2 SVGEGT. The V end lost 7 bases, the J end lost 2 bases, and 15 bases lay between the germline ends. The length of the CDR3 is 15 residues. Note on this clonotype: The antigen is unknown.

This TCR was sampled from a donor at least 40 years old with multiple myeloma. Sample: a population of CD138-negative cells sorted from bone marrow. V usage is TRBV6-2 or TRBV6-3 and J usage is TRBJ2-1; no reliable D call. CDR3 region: CASNNDQWTYNEQFF. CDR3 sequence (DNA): TGTGCCAGCAATAACGACCAATGGACCTACAATGAGCAGTTCTTC.